The TCR beta chain under discussion was sequenced for a study of identical twins. Unique molecular identifiers were present on cDNA, and template switching added a universal primer site. TCRdb used MiXCR to reprocess the 5' RACE reads, holding one entry per CDR3 protein. Found here are 700,000 or so distinct CDR3 sequences, about 9.4% of them singletons; the top ten hold about 0.98%. This clonotype was observed a few times. Its target is unknown. Study outcomes and limitations: Insertions were fewer in abundant cord blood beta clonotypes, whereas memory repertoires showed none of this pattern.

Healthy Caucasians supplied all donations. The V gene's germline CDR1 is SGHTA and CDR2 FQGNSA. Trimming cost V 1 base and J 2 bases, with 13 bases left between them. The length of the CDR3 is 16 residues. A further study also used this sample, focusing on yellow fever vaccine responses in identical twins.

The V and J genes are TRBV7-2 and TRBJ2-3; D may be TRBD1 (6 bases). The clonotype originates from a woman between 18 and 29 years old in good health. Sequences were obtained from PBMCs. CDR3 protein: CASSLGAGAITDTQYF. The CDR3 DNA is TGTGCCAGCAGCTTAGGTGCAGGGGCGATCACAGATACGCAGTATTTT.